This entry lists 25 T cell receptor beta chains sequenced from one sample in a study of CD8+ T cells in alopecia areata. Extracted RNA was reverse transcribed into cDNA, the sequencing template. Using immunoSEQ multiplex PCR, the repertoire was profiled, and TCRdb retains in-frame clones only, with some absent. The profile covers about 180,000 clones, with 50% to 75% appearing a single time and roughly 17% taken by the ten largest. Treatment here: oral pan-JAK inhibitor, 5-10 mg twice daily. The sequencing used CD4+ T cells sorted from blood, collected at roughly week 58, from a patient treated with tofacitinib. The receptors were gathered from a human donor with alopecia areata.

The chain links TRBV6-5 to TRBJ2-7, with D tentatively TRBD2 (5 bases). The CDR3 consists of 14 residues. V was trimmed by 2 bases and J by 5 bases, leaving 13 bases between them. CDR1 and CDR2 (germline): MNHEY, SVGAGI. The CDR3 DNA sequence: TGTGCCAGCAGTTACGCCCTAACCGGGAACGAGCAGTACTTC. Protein product: CASSYALTGNEQYF.

V usage is TRBV7-2 and J usage is TRBJ1-2; D is possibly TRBD1 (5 bases). This CDR3 contains 14 residues. Between the trimmed V and J ends, which lost 5 bases and 6 bases, there was a span of 16 bases. Germline assignment: CDR1 SGHTA and CDR2 FQGNSA. The CDR3 loop is CASSGTRVLDGYTF. In DNA, the CDR3 is TGTGCCAGCAGCGGAACCAGGGTGCTTGATGGCTACACCTTC.

J is TRBJ1-1 and V is TRBV29-1; D is ambiguous. This CDR3 is 13 amino acids long. V dropped 1 base and J dropped 0 bases, with 6 bases sitting between them. CDR1 SQVTM and CDR2 ANQGSEA come from the germline V gene. CDR3 sequence (DNA): TGCAGCGTTGAAGGGTTAATGAACACTGAAGCTTTCTTT. Amino acids: CSVEGLMNTEAFF.

This clone was picked up a small number of times. This sequence joins TRBV29-1 and TRBJ1-1; 8 positions agree with TRBD1. The CDR3 consists of 14 residues. CDR1 and CDR2 from the germline V gene are SQVTM and ANQGSEA. The V and J ends lost 3 bases and 4 bases, in that order; junction bases with no gene match: 7. The CDR3 loop reads CSVEAGGWSTEAFF. The CDR3 bases are TGCAGCGTTGAGGCAGGGGGCTGGAGCACTGAAGCTTTCTTT.

V is TRBV7-9 and J is TRBJ1-1; D not resolved. Germline CDR1 is SEHNR and CDR2 is FQNEAQ (reference sequence). Trimming pared 0 bases from V and 5 bases from J, leaving 7 bases between. The CDR3 contains 13 residues. The CDR3 region is CASSLAIETEAFF. Written as DNA, the CDR3 is TGTGCCAGCAGCTTAGCCATAGAGACTGAAGCTTTCTTT.

V is TRBV15 and J is TRBJ1-5; no clear D gene. Trimming pared 0 bases from V and 4 bases from J, leaving 13 bases between. CDR1 and CDR2 from the germline V gene are LNHNV and YYDKDF (reference sequence). The CDR3 runs 16 residues. The CDR3 coding sequence is TGTGCCACCAGCAGAGATCGCCAGGCTATGAATCAGCCCCAGCATTTT. It yields the protein CATSRDRQAMNQPQHF.

In its sample, this clone was seen a few times. V and J are TRBV5-1 and TRBJ1-1; D is perhaps TRBD1 (6 bases). This CDR3 contains 15 residues. Germline assignment: CDR1 SGHRS and CDR2 YFSETQ. Trimming stripped 3 bases from V and 3 bases from J, with 15 bases between. The CDR3 reads CASSSAGVLDTEAFF. In nucleotides, the CDR3 is TGCGCCAGCAGCTCAGCAGGGGTCTTAGACACTGAAGCTTTCTTT.

The chain recombines TRBV5-1 with TRBJ2-5; no clear D gene. CDR1 is SGHRS and CDR2 is YFSETQ in the germline V gene. Trimming left V 0 bases short and J 10 bases short, with 13 bases between. The CDR3 totals 13 residues. CDR3 region: CASSLGAREDQYF. The CDR3 coding sequence is TGCGCCAGCAGCTTGGGGGCAAGAGAGGACCAGTACTTC.

This rearrangement joins TRBV2 to TRBJ2-2; no firm D call. CDR3 size: 14 residues. The germline V gene has CDR1 SNHLY and CDR2 FYNNEI. V shed 2 bases and J shed 5 bases, with 9 bases lying between them. This chain's CDR3 is CASSEIGPTGELFF. Written as DNA, the CDR3 is TGTGCCAGCAGTGAAATAGGACCAACCGGGGAGCTGTTTTTT.

V gene TRBV18 combines with J gene TRBJ2-7; D not certain. V lost 2 bases and J lost 2, with 13 bases in between. Germline CDR1 and CDR2: KGHSH and LQKENI. The CDR3 loop spans 15 amino acids. CDR3 amino acids: CASSPGQVAPYEQYF. The CDR3 region has the DNA TGTGCCAGCTCACCAGGGCAGGTAGCACCCTACGAGCAGTACTTC.

The chain links TRBV6-6 to TRBJ2-1; D gene unclear. V lost 6 bases and J 9 bases, leaving 12 bases between the germline ends. Germline CDR1 and CDR2: MNHNY and SVGAGI (reference sequence). CDR3 length: 12 residues. The CDR3 nucleotides are TGTGCCAGCAGCCTAGTGGGCGGTGAGCAGTTCTTC. This translates into CASSLVGGEQFF.

This clone has a single count. The V call is TRBV30, the J call TRBJ1-2, with D possibly TRBD1 on 5 matching bases. Germline CDR1 reads GTSNPN; CDR2 reads SVGIG (reference sequence). The germline V and J ends were trimmed by 4 bases and 6 bases, with 12 bases remaining between them. This CDR3 is 12 amino acids long. The CDR3, as DNA: TGTGCCTGGACAGGTACGGGGGATGGCTACACCTTC. Protein: CAWTGTGDGYTF.

This chain joins TRBV14 and TRBJ2-2, with D perhaps given as TRBD1 or TRBD2 (5 bases each). This CDR3 contains 15 residues. Germline V gene data show CDR1 as SGHDN and CDR2 as FVKESK. The germline V and J ends were trimmed by 1 base and 4 bases, with 10 bases remaining between them. CDR3 loop: CASSQVKGSTGELFF. DNA for the CDR3: TGTGCCAGCAGCCAAGTCAAGGGGAGCACCGGGGAGCTGTTTTTT.

The gene calls are TRBV2 and TRBJ2-6, with D perhaps matching TRBD1 (5 bases). V was trimmed by 5 bases and J by 2 bases, leaving 10 bases between them. Germline-derived CDR1 and CDR2 are SNHLY and FYNNEI. CDR3 size: 15 residues. The CDR3 DNA reads TGTGCCAGCAGTTCCGACAGAACTGGGGCCAACGTCCTGACTTTC. Residues: CASSSDRTGANVLTF.

This chain's CDR3 is CASGLSGGRTDTQYF. CDR3 sequence (DNA): TGTGCCAGCGGGTTGAGCGGGGGCCGCACAGATACGCAGTATTTT. The chain joins TRBV25-1 to TRBJ2-3, with 8 bases matching TRBD2. This CDR3 spans 15 amino acids. The germline V gene encodes CDR1 MGHDK and CDR2 SYGVNS. The J segment lost 1 base and the V segment lost 8 bases, leaving 8 bases of the junction unmatched.

The V gene is TRBV7-3, the J gene TRBJ1-2; D gene unclear. V lost 5 bases, J lost 6 bases, and 10 bases lay in between. Germline lookup yields CDR1 SGHTA and CDR2 FQGTGA. The CDR3 length is 12 residues. The chain's CDR3 is CASSNGVDGYTF. For the CDR3, the DNA is TGTGCCAGCAGCAACGGGGTAGATGGCTACACCTTC.

This clone was detected a few times. The chain uses TRBV7-2 and TRBJ2-7, with a possible D match to TRBD1 (6 bases). Germline lookup yields CDR1 SGHTA and CDR2 FQGNSA. The CDR3 has 13 residues. V was cut by 5 bases and J by 7 bases, with 15 bases left in between. The CDR3 sequence is CASSRGQSREQYF. CDR3 nucleotides: TGTGCCAGCAGCCGCGGACAGTCGAGGGAGCAGTACTTC.

This clone showed up just a few times. This chain links TRBV11-3 with TRBJ2-3, with D unresolved. From germline, CDR1 is SGHNT and CDR2 YENEEA. This CDR3 has 14 residues. The ends were cut back, 0 bases at V and 2 bases at J, with 6 bases in the middle. The CDR3 protein is CASSLEGPTDTQYF. The CDR3 nucleotides are TGTGCCAGCAGCTTAGAGGGCCCCACAGATACGCAGTATTTT.

The chain is built from TRBV29-1 and TRBJ2-3, with 10 bases fitting TRBD2. The CDR3 spans 18 residues. With V trimmed by 6 bases and J by 0 bases, 15 bases remained unmatched. The germline gives CDR1 SQVTM, CDR2 ANQGSEA. The CDR3 DNA reads as TGCAGCGTCAATTTAGCGGGGGGCCAGGGGCCTAGCACAGATACGCAGTATTTT. It is translated as CSVNLAGGQGPSTDTQYF.

The genes are TRBV6-5 and TRBJ2-1; 7 bases line up with TRBD2. Germline CDR1 MNHEY, CDR2 SVGAGI. The CDR3 length is 12 residues. J lost 10 bases, V lost 6 bases, and 6 bases had no gene match. Written as DNA, the CDR3 is TGTGCCAGCAGGATTGGTAGCGGGGAGCAGTTCTTC. Its translation: CASRIGSGEQFF.

This clone has a handful of counts. The chain has TRBV29-1 and TRBJ2-1; no reliable D call. Trimming left V 7 bases short and J 1 base short, with 11 bases between. Germline values: CDR1 SQVTM, CDR2 ANQGSEA. This CDR3 is 13 amino acids long. The CDR3 DNA follows: TGCAGCGCCAGCGTTGGGTCCTACAATGAGCAGTTCTTC. Protein sequence: CSASVGSYNEQFF.

Concerning this clone: Compared with germline, one end of the junction differs, possibly owing to a read error. The gene calls are TRBV5-1 and TRBJ2-7, with TRBD1 identical over 9 bases. Germline CDR1 is SGHRS and CDR2 is YFSETQ. The CDR3 length is 13 residues. DNA for the CDR3: TGCGCCAGCAGCTTGGGTAATCCGGACAGGGGTCACTTC. Protein product: CASSLGNPDRGHF.

The V call is TRBV12-5, the J call TRBJ2-7; D uncertain. In germline, CDR1 is LGHNT, CDR2 FRNRAP. Trimming shortened V by 0 bases and J by 6 bases, and 3 bases separated the two germline ends. There are 11 residues in the CDR3. The CDR3 here is CASGLVAEQYF. The CDR3 DNA sequence: TGTGCTAGTGGTTTGGTAGCCGAGCAGTACTTC.

The chain carries TRBV29-1 and TRBJ1-2; possibly TRBD1 for D (5 bases). The CDR3 loop spans 12 amino acids. Trimming took 3 bases from V and 6 from J, leaving 11 bases between them. Germline loops: CDR1 SQVTM, CDR2 ANQGSEA. The CDR3 spells CSVERGGDGYTF. The CDR3 DNA is TGCAGCGTTGAGCGTGGAGGGGATGGCTACACCTTC.

This clone was recorded only once. The chain couples TRBV4-2 to TRBJ2-5; D gene uncertain. CDR1 is LGHNA, CDR2 YNFKEQ, per germline. This CDR3 comprises 13 residues. V was trimmed by 6 bases and J by 5 bases, leaving 13 bases between them. The CDR3 spells CASSQIWTETQYF. In DNA form, the CDR3 reads TGTGCCAGCAGTCAGATATGGACCGAGACCCAGTACTTC.